This record looks at one T cell receptor (beta chain) sequence and its context. This entry belongs to a study of blood T cell repertoires in COVID-19. Study-wide context: From the United States, Italy and Spain came samples of acute and convalescent COVID-19.

Data came from immunoSEQ multiplex PCR; TCRdb stores just in-frame clones and leaves some out. The sample comprises about 30,000 clones, 80% to 90% of which are singletons, and around a sixth rests with the top ten. The V and J ends lost 4 bases and 6 bases respectively, with 19 bases between them. From germline, CDR1 is LGHDT and CDR2 YNNKEL (reference sequence). The CDR3 contains 15 residues. The sequencing input was peripheral blood. This rearrangement joins TRBV3-1 (or the pseudogene TRBV3-2) to TRBJ2-7; tentatively, D is TRBD1 (5 bases). The receptor's source is an elderly man with acute or convalescent COVID-19. CDR3 residues: CASSLGLGQASEQYF. CDR3 nucleotides: TGTGCCAGCAGCCTAGGTCTGGGGCAAGCCTCCGAGCAGTACTTC.